These 16 T cell receptor beta chains were sequenced from one sample in a study of T cell responses to AZD1222 COVID-19 vaccine. Method: immunoSEQ multiplex PCR; TCRdb's copy keeps in-frame clones and lacks some. This table has 130,000 to 150,000 clones, 86% appearing once. The sequenced sample was peripheral blood, obtained 28 days after the second AZD1222 dose. These TCRs come from an adult who received the AZD1222 COVID-19 vaccine.

The chain employs TRBV7-9 and TRBJ1-3; weak D call: TRBD1 (5 bases). The ends were cut back, 3 bases at V and 1 base at J, with 22 bases in the middle. The V gene's germline CDR1 is SEHNR and CDR2 FQNEAQ (reference sequence). The CDR3 is 19 residues long. The CDR3 is CASSFGQGSIGASGNTIYF. CDR3 nucleotides: TGTGCCAGCAGCTTTGGTCAAGGGAGTATCGGGGCGTCTGGAAACACCATATATTTT.

CDR3 sequence reads: CASSPLLSLAQGGGYTF. CDR3 nucleotide sequence: TGTGCCAGCAGTCCCCTGCTGAGTTTGGCACAGGGGGGTGGCTACACCTTC. This chain links TRBV6-6 with TRBJ1-2; 8 bases are shared with TRBD1. The CDR3 extends over 17 amino acids. From germline, CDR1 is MNHNY and CDR2 SVGAGI (reference sequence). V dropped 5 bases and J dropped 7; count of bases not matched to a gene: 18.

DNA of the CDR3: TGTGCCAGCAGCCCCTTCCCCCGGGAGCTCCGTTACGAGCAGTACTTC. Encoded protein: CASSPFPRELRYEQYF. The chain carries TRBV3-1 (or the pseudogene TRBV3-2) and TRBJ2-7; D perhaps matches TRBD2 (6 bases). Germline loops: CDR1 LGHDT, CDR2 YNNKEL (reference sequence). CDR3 length equals 16 residues. V dropped 4 bases and J dropped 4 bases, with 20 bases sitting between them.

The chain joins TRBV7-9 to TRBJ2-1; D not resolved. The CDR3 sequence is 14 residues long. The V gene's germline CDR1 is SEHNR and CDR2 FQNEAQ (reference sequence). V was cut by 1 base and J by 5 bases, with 9 bases left in between. The CDR3 DNA reads as TGTGCCAGCAGCTTAGAGGTTAACAACAATGAGCAGTTCTTC. Its translation: CASSLEVNNNEQFF.

This chain uses TRBV5-1 with TRBJ1-3; 7 nucleotides line up with TRBD1. In germline, CDR1 is SGHRS, CDR2 YFSETQ. The CDR3 has 16 amino acids. With 4 bases clipped from V and 0 bases from J, the junction kept 7 bases outside the gene matches. The CDR3 reads CASSGDGTVSGNTIYF. CDR3 DNA: TGCGCCAGCAGCGGAGACGGGACAGTCTCTGGAAACACCATATATTTT.

To note about this clone: Its ends do not fully match the called genes, so a read error is possible. The chain links TRBV19 to TRBJ1-2; unclear D gene. Germline values: CDR1 LNHDA, CDR2 SQIVND (reference sequence). The CDR3 has 12 amino acids. CDR3: CASSIETGSSVF. CDR3 nucleotides: TGTGCCAGTAGTATAGAGACGGGCTCCTCAGTCTTC.

The rearrangement links TRBV7-6 to TRBJ1-4; D remains unclear. The V end lost 1 base, the J end lost 2 bases, and 8 bases lay between the germline ends. Germline V CDR1 and CDR2: SGHVS, FNYEAQ. The CDR3 length is 15 residues. CDR3 sequence (DNA): TGTGCCAGCAGCTTAGGGGGTCAGACTAATGAAAAACTGTTTTTT. This gives the protein CASSLGGQTNEKLFF.

V is TRBV7-8 and J is TRBJ2-1; D is perhaps TRBD2 (7 bases). The V gene's germline CDR1 is SGHVS and CDR2 FQNEAQ. This CDR3 is built from 15 residues. Trimming pared 3 bases from V and 2 bases from J, leaving 11 bases between. CDR3 residues: CASSLAGAAYNEQFF. In nucleotides, the CDR3 is TGTGCCAGCAGCTTGGCGGGGGCTGCCTACAATGAGCAGTTCTTC.

The gene calls are TRBV3-1 (or the pseudogene TRBV3-2) and TRBJ2-5; the match to TRBD2 covers 12 bases. The germline gives CDR1 LGHDT, CDR2 YNNKEL (reference sequence). The CDR3 totals 14 residues. The V gene end was trimmed by 6 bases and the J gene end by 5 bases; junction bases not matched to a gene: 4. The CDR3 DNA reads TGTGCCAGCAGTTCTAGCGGGGGGGTGGAGACCCAGTACTTC. Translating gives CASSSSGGVETQYF.

This clone has only a few counts. The chain is built from TRBV13 and TRBJ1-2; D call uncertain. In germline, CDR1 is PRHDT, CDR2 FYEKMQ (reference sequence). With 4 bases removed from V and 8 bases from J, the gap between germline ends came to 8 bases. CDR3 length: 11 residues. CDR3 residues: CASSSVGGYTF. In nucleotides, the CDR3 is TGTGCCAGCAGCTCGGTGGGAGGCTACACCTTC.

This sequence joins TRBV27 and TRBJ2-3; either TRBD1 or TRBD2 may supply D (5 bases each). The CDR3 runs to 17 residues. V was trimmed by 4 bases and J by 0 bases, leaving 17 bases between them. Germline V gene data show CDR1 as MNHEY and CDR2 as SMNVEV (reference sequence). CDR3 sequence: CASSSSSGGGSTDTQYF. In DNA, the CDR3 is TGTGCCAGCAGTTCATCCTCCGGTGGGGGAAGCACAGATACGCAGTATTTT.

This chain connects TRBV19 to TRBJ1-2; D call uncertain. The ends were cut back, 3 bases at V and 5 bases at J, with 16 bases in the middle. Germline V lookup: CDR1 LNHDA, CDR2 SQIVND (reference sequence). The CDR3 runs 15 residues. CDR3 DNA sequence: TGTGCCAGTAGTATCCCCGACACACGAACGTATGGCTACACCTTC. This translates into CASSIPDTRTYGYTF.

This clone was observed once. The chain recombines TRBV9 with TRBJ2-5, with D possibly matching TRBD1 (5 bases). Trimming stripped 4 bases from V and 3 bases from J, with 13 bases between. The CDR3 loop spans 14 amino acids. Per the germline V gene, CDR1 is SGDLS and CDR2 is YYNGEE. CDR3 residues: CASSYSWGEETQYF. The CDR3, as DNA: TGTGCCAGCAGCTATTCCTGGGGCGAAGAGACCCAGTACTTC.

The CDR3 spells CASSQGPVSTDTQYF. The DNA for the CDR3 is TGTGCCAGCAGCCAAGGTCCGGTCAGCACAGATACGCAGTATTTT. The chain carries TRBV3-1 (or the pseudogene TRBV3-2) and TRBJ2-3; D gene ambiguous. The CDR3 covers 15 residues. Between the trimmed V and J ends, which lost 1 base and 0 bases, there was a span of 8 bases. Per the germline V gene, CDR1 is LGHDT and CDR2 is YNNKEL (reference sequence).

This chain joins TRBV2 and TRBJ2-5, with D tentatively TRBD1 or TRBD2 (5 bases each). CDR3 size: 13 residues. V shed 7 bases and J shed 10 bases, with 19 bases lying between them. Looked up from germline, CDR1 is SNHLY and CDR2 is FYNNEI. CDR3 coding DNA: TGTGCCAGCAATTTCGGGACGGGATGGGACCAGTACTTC. Translated: CASNFGTGWDQYF.

The chain recombines TRBV4-1 with TRBJ1-5; 8 positions match TRBD1. Germline lookup yields CDR1 MGHRA and CDR2 YSYEKL. The length of the CDR3 is 16 residues. J was trimmed by 7 bases and V by 0 bases; bases with no gene match: 8. CDR3: CASSQEGTGVGQPQHF. DNA for the CDR3: TGCGCCAGCAGCCAAGAAGGGACAGGCGTGGGGCAGCCCCAGCATTTT.